These 13 T cell receptor beta chains were sequenced from one sample in a study of shared clonotypes between healthy human individuals. Repertoires were generated with immunoSEQ multiplex PCR, while TCRdb's copy carries only in-frame clones and drops some. The sample consists of hundreds of thousands of clones, around 86% of them appearing once. Sample: memory CD8+ T cells sorted from blood. Sample subset: CD45RO+ cells pooled with CCR7-negative TemRA cells. Receptors were obtained from a man between 18 and 29 years old in good health.

The CDR3 DNA is TGTGCCAGCAGCTTAGGGGCAGGGAGAGAGACCCAGTACTTC. Its translation is CASSLGAGRETQYF. V is TRBV13 and J is TRBJ2-5, with D perhaps TRBD1 or TRBD2 (5 bases each). The CDR3 extends over 14 amino acids. Trimming left V 0 bases short and J 4 bases short, with 9 bases between. Germline V gives CDR1 PRHDT, CDR2 FYEKMQ (reference sequence). The variable domain in full, completed from reference TRBV13 and TRBJ2-5, reads AAGVIQSPRHLIKEKRETATLKCYPIPRHDTVYWYQQGPGQDPQFLISFYEKMQSDKGSIPDRFSAQQFSDYHSELNMSSLELGDSALYFCASSLGAGRETQYFGPGTRLLVL.

The chain carries TRBV30 and TRBJ2-1; TRBD1 matches 9 bases. The trim removed 4 bases at V and 9 bases at J, leaving 10 bases unmatched. CDR3 size: 14 residues. CDR1 GTSNPN and CDR2 SVGIG come from the germline V gene (reference sequence). The CDR3 DNA sequence: TGTGCCTGGAATGGTGGACAGGGGACGAGTGAGCAGTTCTTC. Residues: CAWNGGQGTSEQFF.

This clone showed up just once. CDR3 in amino acids: CASSLMWTASNEKLFF. DNA for the CDR3: TGCGCCAGCAGCTTGATGTGGACAGCTAGTAATGAAAAACTGTTTTTT. V gene TRBV5-1 combines with J gene TRBJ1-4, with a tentative D call TRBD1 (6 bases). The V gene lost 1 base and the J gene lost 4 bases, with 14 bases spanning the gap. Germline assignment: CDR1 SGHRS and CDR2 YFSETQ. The CDR3 runs 16 residues.

The CDR3 DNA reads as TGTGCCAGCAGGTCCCATCAGCTGACAGAGACCCAGTACTTC. This gives the protein CASRSHQLTETQYF. This chain uses TRBV11-3 with TRBJ2-5; D remains unclear. Germline CDR1 reads SGHNT; CDR2 reads YENEEA. The CDR3 is made up of 14 amino acids. V lost 6 bases to trimming and J lost 4 bases, with 15 bases between them.

The chain recombines TRBV18 with TRBJ1-5; D not certain. The CDR3 loop spans 13 amino acids. V was cut by 1 base and J by 1 base, with 2 bases left in between. CDR1 KGHSH and CDR2 LQKENI come from the germline V gene. The CDR3 region is CASSPHSNQPQHF. The CDR3 nucleotides are TGTGCCAGCTCACCACACAGCAATCAGCCCCAGCATTTT.

The chain carries TRBV7-8 and TRBJ1-1, with D maybe TRBD1 (5 bases). Germline CDR1 SGHVS, CDR2 FQNEAQ. V lost 1 base and J lost 4, with 16 bases in between. CDR3 length: 16 residues. CDR3 DNA sequence: TGTGCCAGCAGCTTAGAAAGCGGGGCTTGGGGCACTGAAGCTTTCTTT. The encoded protein is CASSLESGAWGTEAFF.

This chain connects TRBV28 to TRBJ1-2, with TRBD1 matching over 12 bases. The CDR3 is 16 amino acids. V was clipped by 7 bases and J by 7 bases; unmatched bases: 13. Germline V lookup: CDR1 MDHEN, CDR2 SYDVKM. The CDR3 DNA reads TGTGCCAGCAACGAATTTACCGGGACAGGGGGCCCTGGCTACACCTTC. Its protein product is CASNEFTGTGGPGYTF.

The rearrangement joins TRBV4-1 to TRBJ1-2; TRBD1 is a possible D gene (6 bases). The CDR3 contains 14 residues. V lost 0 bases to trimming and J lost 6 bases, with 11 bases between them. Germline CDR1 reads MGHRA; CDR2 reads YSYEKL. The CDR3 region has the DNA TGCGCCAGCAGCCAAGATCCAGGGGTTAATGGCTACACCTTC. As protein: CASSQDPGVNGYTF.

CDR3 protein: CASSVAEEQYF. CDR3 nucleotide sequence: TGCGCCAGCAGCGTGGCGGAGGAGCAGTACTTC. V usage is TRBV5-1 and J usage is TRBJ2-7; D uncertain. Germline CDR1 SGHRS, CDR2 YFSETQ. The CDR3 has 11 amino acids. V was clipped by 4 bases and J by 7 bases, with 9 bases between them.

The J gene is TRBJ2-5, the V gene TRBV7-8, with 12 bases fitting TRBD2. Germline lookup yields CDR1 SGHVS and CDR2 FQNEAQ. The CDR3 totals 15 residues. V shed 4 bases, J shed 7 bases, and the junction held 7 bases outside the gene matches. The CDR3 loop reads CASSSPTSGGRTQYF. The CDR3 DNA reads TGTGCCAGCAGCTCACCTACTAGCGGGGGGCGGACCCAGTACTTC.

In its sample, this clone was seen a few times. The rearrangement joins TRBV2 to TRBJ2-7; D may be TRBD1 or TRBD2 (5 bases each). Germline V lookup: CDR1 SNHLY, CDR2 FYNNEI. The CDR3 is 15 amino acids. The germline V and J ends were trimmed by 0 bases and 0 bases, with 9 bases remaining between them. The CDR3 region is CASSEATGTSYEQYF. The CDR3 nucleotides are TGTGCCAGCAGTGAAGCAACCGGGACCTCCTACGAGCAGTACTTC.

The DNA for the CDR3 is TGTGCCAGCAGCCCCAGGGGACAGGGTGAGACCATGGCTTTCTTT. Translation: CASSPRGQGETMAFF. V gene TRBV7-9 combines with J gene TRBJ1-1, with 9 bases lining up with TRBD1. V lost 5 bases, J lost 11 bases, and 15 bases stayed unmatched. This CDR3 contains 15 residues. The germline V gene encodes CDR1 SEHNR and CDR2 FQNEAQ (reference sequence).

The chain uses TRBV28 and TRBJ1-5; D might be TRBD1 (5 bases). Germline loops: CDR1 MDHEN, CDR2 SYDVKM. V gave up 6 bases and J gave up 2 bases, with 11 bases separating them. CDR3 length: 14 residues. CDR3 residues: CASRGGRGNQPQHF. In nucleotides, the CDR3 is TGTGCCAGCAGGGGGGGTAGGGGCAATCAGCCCCAGCATTTT. The full variable domain, rest sourced from reference TRBV28 and TRBJ1-5, is DVKVTQSSRYLVKRTGEKVFLECVQDMDHENMFWYRQDPGLGLRLIYFSYDVKMKEKGDIPEGYSVSREKKERFSLILESASTNQTSMYLCASRGGRGNQPQHFGDGTRLSIL.